This T cell receptor (beta chain) derives from a study of cytomegalovirus exposure and HLA in healthy donors. Study outcomes and limitations: Most TCR sequences showed up rarely, but some public TCRs showed up in many donors. In vitro testing confirmed a few CMV-associated chains as specific for CMV antigens. The study listed under 200 cytomegalovirus-associated TCR beta chains. Diagnosis of cytomegalovirus status made by the classifier reportedly showed high specificity and sensitivity.

This clone showed up just once. Antigen unknown. The method was immunoSEQ multiplex PCR; TCRdb's version includes in-frame clones alone and lacks a portion of them. Among some 130,000 clones, 94% were seen once, and the ten largest hold 1.8%. The germline V gene has CDR1 MDHEN and CDR2 SYDVKM. J gave up 3 bases and V 6 bases, and 4 bases lay outside the gene matches. This CDR3 spans 14 amino acids. Material: PBMCs. The sequence came from a man between 18 and 29 years old in good health and CMV-seropositive. The chain carries TRBV28 and TRBJ1-5, with 8 bases that match TRBD1. CDR3 in amino acids: CASSGTGNNQPQHF. The CDR3 bases are TGTGCCAGCAGCGGGACAGGCAACAATCAGCCCCAGCATTTT. Full variable domain (missing parts from reference TRBV28 and TRBJ1-5): DVKVTQSSRYLVKRTGEKVFLECVQDMDHENMFWYRQDPGLGLRLIYFSYDVKMKEKGDIPEGYSVSREKKERFSLILESASTNQTSMYLCASSGTGNNQPQHFGDGTRLSIL.